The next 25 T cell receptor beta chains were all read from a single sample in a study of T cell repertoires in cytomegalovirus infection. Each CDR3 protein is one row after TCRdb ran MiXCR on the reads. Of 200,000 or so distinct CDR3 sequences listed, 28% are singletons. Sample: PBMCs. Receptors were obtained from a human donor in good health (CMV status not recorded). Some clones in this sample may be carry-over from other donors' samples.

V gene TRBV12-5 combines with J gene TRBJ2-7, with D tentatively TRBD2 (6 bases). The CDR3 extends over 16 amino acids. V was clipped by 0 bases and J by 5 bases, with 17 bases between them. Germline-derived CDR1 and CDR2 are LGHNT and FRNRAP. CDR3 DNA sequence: TGTGCTAGTGGTTTGGTAGTAGGGACTGGTCGGAACGAGCAGTACTTC. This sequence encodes CASGLVVGTGRNEQYF.

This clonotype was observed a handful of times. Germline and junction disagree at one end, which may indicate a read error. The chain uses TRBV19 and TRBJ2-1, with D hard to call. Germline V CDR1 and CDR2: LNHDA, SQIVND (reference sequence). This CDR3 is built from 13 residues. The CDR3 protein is CASRARVGNEQFF. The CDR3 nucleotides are TGTGCCAGTAGGGCTCGAGTGGGCAATGAGCAGTTCTTT.

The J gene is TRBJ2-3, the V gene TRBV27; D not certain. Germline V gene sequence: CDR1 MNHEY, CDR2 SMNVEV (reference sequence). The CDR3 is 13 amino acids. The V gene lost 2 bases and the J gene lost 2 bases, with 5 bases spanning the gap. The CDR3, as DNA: TGTGCCAGCAGTTTACAGGTCACAGATACGCAGTATTTT. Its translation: CASSLQVTDTQYF.

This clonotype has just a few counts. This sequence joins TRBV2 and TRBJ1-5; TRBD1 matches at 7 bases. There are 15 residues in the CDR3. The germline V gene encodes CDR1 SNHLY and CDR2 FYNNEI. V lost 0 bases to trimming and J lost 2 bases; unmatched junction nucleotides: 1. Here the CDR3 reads CASSEAGGGNQPQHF. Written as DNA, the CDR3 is TGTGCCAGCAGTGAAGCAGGGGGCGGCAATCAGCCCCAGCATTTT.

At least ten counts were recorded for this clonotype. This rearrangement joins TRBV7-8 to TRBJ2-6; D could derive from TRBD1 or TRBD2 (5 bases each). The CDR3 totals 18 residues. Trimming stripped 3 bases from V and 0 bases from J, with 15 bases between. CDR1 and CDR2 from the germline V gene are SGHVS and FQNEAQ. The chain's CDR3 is CASSLGTATSSGANVLTF. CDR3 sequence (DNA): TGTGCCAGCAGCTTGGGGACCGCCACGTCCTCTGGGGCCAACGTCCTGACTTTC.

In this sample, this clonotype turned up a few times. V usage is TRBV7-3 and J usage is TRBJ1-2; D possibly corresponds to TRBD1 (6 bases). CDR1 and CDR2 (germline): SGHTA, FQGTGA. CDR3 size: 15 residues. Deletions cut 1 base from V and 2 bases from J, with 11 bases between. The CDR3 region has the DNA TGTGCCAGCAGCTTAAGCGGGGGGCAGAACTATGGCTACACCTTC. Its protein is CASSLSGGQNYGYTF.

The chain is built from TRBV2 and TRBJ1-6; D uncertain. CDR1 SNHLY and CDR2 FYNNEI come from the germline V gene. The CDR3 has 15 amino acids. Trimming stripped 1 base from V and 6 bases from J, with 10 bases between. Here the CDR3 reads CASSEVPGINSPLHF. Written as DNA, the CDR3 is TGTGCCAGCAGTGAAGTTCCCGGGATTAATTCACCCCTCCACTTT. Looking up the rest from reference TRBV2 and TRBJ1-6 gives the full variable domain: EPEVTQTPSHQVTQMGQEVILRCVPISNHLYFYWYRQILGQKVEFLVSFYNNEISEKSEIFDDQFSVERPDGSNFTLKIRSTKLEDSAMYFCASSEVPGINSPLHFGNGTRLTVT.

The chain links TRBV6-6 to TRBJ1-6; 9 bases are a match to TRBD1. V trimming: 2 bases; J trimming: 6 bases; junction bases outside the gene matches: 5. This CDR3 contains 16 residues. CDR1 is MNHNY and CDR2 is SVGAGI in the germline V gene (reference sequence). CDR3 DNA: TGTGCCAGCAGTTACCCCCGACAGGGGGGTAATTCACCCCTCCACTTT. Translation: CASSYPRQGGNSPLHF.

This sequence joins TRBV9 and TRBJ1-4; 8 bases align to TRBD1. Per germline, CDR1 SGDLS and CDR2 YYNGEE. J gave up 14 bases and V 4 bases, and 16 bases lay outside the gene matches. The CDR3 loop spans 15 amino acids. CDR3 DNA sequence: TGTGCCAGCAGCCCCTTGACAGGGGTAGGAGGAAGGCTGTTTTTT. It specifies CASSPLTGVGGRLFF.

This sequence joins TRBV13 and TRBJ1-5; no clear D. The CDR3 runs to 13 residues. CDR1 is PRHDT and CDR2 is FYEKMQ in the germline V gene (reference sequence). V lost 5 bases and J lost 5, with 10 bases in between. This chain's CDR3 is CASSEGPHQPQHF. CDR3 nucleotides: TGTGCCAGCAGCGAAGGACCCCATCAGCCCCAGCATTTT.

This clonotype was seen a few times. The CDR3 nucleotides are TGTGCCAGCAGCTTAGGGCCGGGCGGCGAGCAGTACTTC. This codes for CASSLGPGGEQYF. The chain carries TRBV7-9 and TRBJ2-7; unclear D gene. Per the germline V gene, CDR1 is SEHNR and CDR2 is FQNEAQ (reference sequence). The ends were cut back, 1 base at V and 6 bases at J, with 10 bases in the middle. This CDR3 has 13 residues.

The CDR3, as DNA: TGTGCCAGTAGTATCCGGGACAAGCCTTACGAGCAGTACTTC. The encoded protein is CASSIRDKPYEQYF. The rearrangement uses TRBV19 and TRBJ2-7; D may be TRBD1 (6 bases). CDR3 size: 14 residues. Germline V lookup: CDR1 LNHDA, CDR2 SQIVND (reference sequence). V lost 3 bases, J lost 4 bases, and 13 bases lay in between.

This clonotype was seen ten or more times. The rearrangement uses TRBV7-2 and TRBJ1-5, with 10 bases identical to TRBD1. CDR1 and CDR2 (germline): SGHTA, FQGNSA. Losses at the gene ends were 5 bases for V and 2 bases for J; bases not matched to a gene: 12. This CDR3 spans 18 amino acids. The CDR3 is CASSLRQGAGVGNQPQHF. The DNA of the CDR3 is TGTGCCAGCAGCCTCAGACAGGGGGCGGGTGTGGGCAATCAGCCCCAGCATTTT.

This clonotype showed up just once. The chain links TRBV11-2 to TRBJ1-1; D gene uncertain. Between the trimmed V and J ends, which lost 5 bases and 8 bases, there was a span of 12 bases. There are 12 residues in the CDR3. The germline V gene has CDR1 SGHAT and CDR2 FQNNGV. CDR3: CASSIYSVEAFF. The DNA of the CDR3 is TGTGCCAGCAGCATATACAGTGTCGAAGCTTTCTTT. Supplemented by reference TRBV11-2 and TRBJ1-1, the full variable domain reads EAGVAQSPRYKIIEKRQSVAFWCNPISGHATLYWYQQILGQGPKLLIQFQNNGVVDDSQLPKDRFSAERLKGVDSTLKIQPAKLEDSAVYLCASSIYSVEAFFGQGTRLTVV.

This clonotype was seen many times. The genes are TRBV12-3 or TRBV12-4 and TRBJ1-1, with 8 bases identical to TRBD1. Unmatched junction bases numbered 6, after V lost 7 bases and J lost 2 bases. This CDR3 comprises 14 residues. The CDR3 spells CASTMTGVNTEAFF. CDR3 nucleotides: TGTGCCAGCACAATGACAGGGGTTAACACTGAAGCTTTCTTT.

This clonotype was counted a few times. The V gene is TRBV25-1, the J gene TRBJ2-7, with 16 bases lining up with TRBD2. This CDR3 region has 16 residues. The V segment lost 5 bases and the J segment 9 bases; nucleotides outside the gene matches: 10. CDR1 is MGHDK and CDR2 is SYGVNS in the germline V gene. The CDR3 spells CASSSPGTSGGALQYF. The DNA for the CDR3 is TGTGCCAGCAGTTCCCCCGGGACTAGCGGGGGGGCCCTGCAGTACTTC.

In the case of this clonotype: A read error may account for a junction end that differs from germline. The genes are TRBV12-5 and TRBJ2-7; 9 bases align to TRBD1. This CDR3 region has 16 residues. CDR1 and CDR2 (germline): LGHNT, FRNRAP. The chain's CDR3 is CTSGFPTTGGSYEQYF. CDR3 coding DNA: TGTACTAGTGGTTTTCCCACGACAGGGGGATCCTACGAGCAGTACTTC.

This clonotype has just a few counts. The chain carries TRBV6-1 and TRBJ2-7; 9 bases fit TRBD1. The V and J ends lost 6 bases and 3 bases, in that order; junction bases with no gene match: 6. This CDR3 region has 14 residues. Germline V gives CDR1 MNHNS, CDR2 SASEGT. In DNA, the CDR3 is TGTGCCAGCAGCCCGGGACAGGGCGACTACGAGCAGTACTTC. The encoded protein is CASSPGQGDYEQYF.

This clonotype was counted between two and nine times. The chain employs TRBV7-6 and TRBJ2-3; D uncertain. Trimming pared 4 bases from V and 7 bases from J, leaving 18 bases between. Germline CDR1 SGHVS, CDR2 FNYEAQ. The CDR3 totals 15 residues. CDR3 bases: TGTGCCAGCAGCTCCGCGCCGCCTCCCGGCTATACGCAGTATTTT. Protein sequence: CASSSAPPPGYTQYF.

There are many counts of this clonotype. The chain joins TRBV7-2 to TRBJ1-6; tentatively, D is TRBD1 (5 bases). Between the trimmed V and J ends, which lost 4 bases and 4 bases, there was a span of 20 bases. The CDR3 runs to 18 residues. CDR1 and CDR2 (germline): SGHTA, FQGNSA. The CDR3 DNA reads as TGTGCCAGCAGCTCAACTTCCGGGACGTCAAAATATAATTCACCCCTCCACTTT. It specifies CASSSTSGTSKYNSPLHF.

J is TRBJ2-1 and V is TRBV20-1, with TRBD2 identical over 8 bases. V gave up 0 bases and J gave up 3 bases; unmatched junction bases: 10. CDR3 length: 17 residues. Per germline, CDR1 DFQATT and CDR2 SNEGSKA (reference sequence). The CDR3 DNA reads TGCAGTGCTAGAGATCAAGTTAGCGGGATATTCTACAATGAGCAGTTCTTC. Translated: CSARDQVSGIFYNEQFF.

The CDR3 DNA follows: TGTGCCAGCAGCTCCACGGAGTATAGCAATCAGCCCCAGCATTTT. It codes for CASSSTEYSNQPQHF. The chain recombines TRBV7-9 with TRBJ1-5; D is unclear. Between the trimmed V and J ends, which lost 4 bases and 0 bases, there was a span of 10 bases. There are 15 residues in the CDR3. The germline CDR1 and CDR2 sequences are SEHNR and FQNEAQ (reference sequence).

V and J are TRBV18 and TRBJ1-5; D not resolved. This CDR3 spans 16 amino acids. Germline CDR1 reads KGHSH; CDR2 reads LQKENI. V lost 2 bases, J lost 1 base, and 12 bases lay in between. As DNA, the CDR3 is TGTGCCAGCTCACCATTTAAAAGGGTCAGCAATCAGCCCCAGCATTTT. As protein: CASSPFKRVSNQPQHF.

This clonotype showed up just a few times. CDR3 sequence: CASSAGQGAFEVYTF. The CDR3 bases are TGTGCCAGCAGTGCGGGACAGGGGGCGTTCGAGGTCTACACCTTC. V and J are TRBV6-4 and TRBJ1-2, with TRBD1 matching over 12 bases. This CDR3 has 15 residues. In germline, CDR1 is MRHNA, CDR2 SNTAGT. J was trimmed by 10 bases and V by 4 bases; bases with no gene match: 10.

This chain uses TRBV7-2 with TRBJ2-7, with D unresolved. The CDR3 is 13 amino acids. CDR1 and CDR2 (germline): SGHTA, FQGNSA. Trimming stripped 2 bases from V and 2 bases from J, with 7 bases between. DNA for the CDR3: TGTGCCAGCAGCTTATTTTACACCTACGAGCAGTACTTC. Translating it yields CASSLFYTYEQYF. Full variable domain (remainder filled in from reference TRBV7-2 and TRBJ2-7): GAGVSQSPSNKVTEKGKDVELRCDPISGHTALYWYRQSLGQGLEFLIYFQGNSAPDKSGLPSDRFSAERTGGSVSTLTIQRTQQEDSAVYLCASSLFYTYEQYFGPGTRLTVT.